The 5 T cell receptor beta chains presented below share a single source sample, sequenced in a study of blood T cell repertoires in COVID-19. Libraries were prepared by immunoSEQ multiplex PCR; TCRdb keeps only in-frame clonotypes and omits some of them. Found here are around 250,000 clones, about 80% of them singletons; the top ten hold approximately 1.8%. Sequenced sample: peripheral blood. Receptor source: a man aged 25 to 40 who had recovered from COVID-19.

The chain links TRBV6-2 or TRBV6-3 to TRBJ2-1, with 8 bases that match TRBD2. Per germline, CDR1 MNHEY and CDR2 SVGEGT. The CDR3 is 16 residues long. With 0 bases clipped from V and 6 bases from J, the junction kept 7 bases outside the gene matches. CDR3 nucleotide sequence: TGTGCCAGCAGTTACTCGGCGGGGGGACTTCGCAATGAGCAGTTCTTC. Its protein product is CASSYSAGGLRNEQFF.

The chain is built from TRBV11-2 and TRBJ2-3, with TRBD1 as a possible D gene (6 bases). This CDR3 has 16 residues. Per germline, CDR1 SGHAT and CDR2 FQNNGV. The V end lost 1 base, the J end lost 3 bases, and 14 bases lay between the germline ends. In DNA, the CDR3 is TGTGCCAGCAGCTTAGGGGTGGGGGCCCATACAGATACGCAGTATTTT. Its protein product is CASSLGVGAHTDTQYF.

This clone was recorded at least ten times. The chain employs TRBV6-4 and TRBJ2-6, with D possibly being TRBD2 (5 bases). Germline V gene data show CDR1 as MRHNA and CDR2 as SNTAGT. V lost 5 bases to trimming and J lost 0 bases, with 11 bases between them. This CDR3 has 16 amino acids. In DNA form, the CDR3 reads TGTGCCAGCAGTCAAACTGGGAGCTCTGGGGCCAACGTCCTGACTTTC. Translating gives CASSQTGSSGANVLTF.

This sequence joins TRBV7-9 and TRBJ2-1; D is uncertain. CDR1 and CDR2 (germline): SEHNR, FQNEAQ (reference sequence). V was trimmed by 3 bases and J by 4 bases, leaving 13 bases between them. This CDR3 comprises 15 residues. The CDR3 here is CASSLLALQYNEQFF. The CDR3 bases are TGTGCCAGCAGCTTGTTAGCCCTCCAGTACAATGAGCAGTTCTTC.

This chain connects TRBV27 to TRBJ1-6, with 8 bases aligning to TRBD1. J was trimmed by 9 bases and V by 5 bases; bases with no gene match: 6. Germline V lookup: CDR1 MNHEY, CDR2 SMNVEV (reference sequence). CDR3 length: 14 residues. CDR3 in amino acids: CASSQGARSSPLHF. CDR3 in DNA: TGTGCCAGCAGTCAGGGGGCTCGGAGTTCACCCCTCCACTTT.